This is a list of T cell receptor beta chains from one sample in a study of cytotoxic CD8 clonotypes in ibrutinib-treated CLL. TCRdb keeps only in-frame clones here, not all; method: immunoSEQ multiplex PCR. The sample contains 250,000 to 350,000 clones, 65% to 85% of which appear only once. This specimen was PBMCs, taken at disease progression, from a patient treated with ibrutinib. These receptors came from a human donor with chronic lymphocytic leukemia. Both conserved end residues are part of each CDR3. A D gene is named only where the DNA matches it firmly. Size is stated for part of the rows, as once, few or many counts, or as a class when the clone is expanded.

>-|-|13|TRBV29-1|TRBJ1-1
TGCAGCGTTGAATGGGGCAGGAACACTGAAGCTTTCTTT
CSVEWGRNTEAFF
>-|-|13|TRBV29-1|TRBJ2-1
TGCAGCGTTGAAGCCCCCGAGGCCGGTGAGCAGTTCTTC
CSVEAPEAGEQFF
>TRBD2|-|16|TRBV29-1|TRBJ2-2
TGCAGCGTTGCCGGCGCGGGAGGTTCCTACACCGGGGAGCTGTTTTTT
CSVAGAGGSYTGELFF
>TRBD2|-|15|TRBV6-4|TRBJ2-7
TGTGCCAGCAGTCCGGCCCTAGCGGGGCACTACGAGCAGTACTTC
CASSPALAGHYEQYF
>TRBD1|-|15|TRBV4-2|TRBJ1-2
TGTGCCAGCAGCCAAGATCTAGGGCAGGGGGATGGCTACACCTTC
CASSQDLGQGDGYTF
>-|-|12|TRBV29-1|TRBJ2-1
TGCAGCGTTGAATTGGGACCGAAAGAGCAGTTCTTC
CSVELGPKEQFF
>-|-|15|TRBV9|TRBJ2-7
TGTGCCAGCAGCGAAGGGATTACCTATGACTACGAGCAGTACTTC
CASSEGITYDYEQYF
>TRBD1|few|14|TRBV25-1|TRBJ2-1
TGTGCCAGCAGTGTCGGACAGGGTTACAATGAGCAGTTCTTC
CASSVGQGYNEQFF
>-|-|16|TRBV18|TRBJ2-4
TGTGCCAGCTCACCAGTCTACAGGGTCCCCTATGACATTCAGTACTTC
CASSPVYRVPYDIQYF
>-|-|12|TRBV6-1|TRBJ2-1
TGTGCCAGCAGTATCCCGCCTGGTGAGCAGTTCTTC
CASSIPPGEQFF
>-|-|14|TRBV10-3|TRBJ1-5
TGTGCCACCAGGCTGGGTGAGGGCAATCAGCCCCAGCATTTT
CATRLGEGNQPQHF
>-|few|14|TRBV7-9|TRBJ2-4
TGTGCCAGCGCCCTCGGGATTCATGAAAACATTCAGTACTTC
CASALGIHENIQYF
>-|-|15|TRBV5-3|TRBJ2-5
TGTGCCAGAAGCTTTTGCCGGGGGCCCGAGGGGACCCAGTACTTC
CARSFCRGPEGTQYF
>-|-|13|TRBV2|TRBJ2-3
TGTGCCAGCAGTGTGCACGACACAGATACGCAGTATTTT
CASSVHDTDTQYF
>-|-|13|TRBV6-6|TRBJ2-1
TGTGCCAGCAGATCAGAGGGCTACAATGAGCAGTTCTTC
CASRSEGYNEQFF
>TRBD1|-|17|TRBV7-9|TRBJ2-1
TGTGCCAGCAGCCTGGAGACAGGGTCTAATACCTACAATGAGCAGTTCTTC
CASSLETGSNTYNEQFF
>TRBD1|few|14|TRBV19|TRBJ1-1
TGTGCCAGTAGTATAAAGGGGGCGCGCACTGAAGCTTTCTTT
CASSIKGARTEAFF
>-|-|15|TRBV10-2|TRBJ1-5
TGCGCCAGCAGTGAGTGGTTTTATAGCAATCAGCCCCAGCATTTT
CASSEWFYSNQPQHF
>-|-|15|TRBV19|TRBJ2-1
TGTGCCAGTAGTATAGGCCGGCCTCTCGGCAATGAGCAGTTCTTC
CASSIGRPLGNEQFF
>-|-|16|TRBV4-1|TRBJ2-7
TGCGCCAGCAGCCAGGTTCGGAGCAGGGCCTCCTACGAGCAGTACTTC
CASSQVRSRASYEQYF
>-|few|11|TRBV29-1|TRBJ2-5
TGCAGCGTTGTTCCCCAAGGGACCCAGTACTTC
CSVVPQGTQYF
>-|few|13|TRBV28|TRBJ1-2
TGTGCCAGCAGTTTTGGTGGGGCAGCGGGCTACACCTTC
CASSFGGAAGYTF
>TRBD2|-|16|TRBV4-3|TRBJ2-2
TGCGCCAGCAGCGGAACTAGCGGGAGTTGGACCGGGGAGCTGTTTTTT
CASSGTSGSWTGELFF
>TRBD1|-|15|TRBV5-1|TRBJ2-2
TGCGCCGGAAGTAAGGAGGCAGGGGGCACCGGGGAGCTGTTTTTT
CAGSKEAGGTGELFF
>TRBD1|few|16|TRBV13|TRBJ1-2
TGTGCCAGCAGCTTAGGGGGACAGTTAGCTAACTATGGCTACACCTTC
CASSLGGQLANYGYTF
>-|-|12|TRBV27|TRBJ2-5
TGTGCCAGCAGTTCCCCACTTGGGACCCAGTACTTC
CASSSPLGTQYF
>-|-|16|TRBV4-1|TRBJ2-3
TGCGCCAGCAGCCAAACTATACTAGTGGGCACAGATACGCAGTATTTT
CASSQTILVGTDTQYF
>-|-|16|TRBV28|TRBJ2-7
TGTGCCAGCACCCCGCTACAGGGGACTGTAAACCACGAGCAGTACTTC
CASTPLQGTVNHEQYF
>-|-|11|TRBV2|TRBJ1-2
TGTGCCAGCAGTGAGCTAGTGGGCTACACCTTC
CASSELVGYTF
>-|-|15|TRBV25-1|TRBJ1-2
TGTGCCAGCAGTGGGGGCGGGGAAGCTAACTATGGCTACACCTTC
CASSGGGEANYGYTF
>-|-|14|TRBV13|TRBJ2-7
TGTGCCAGCAGCTTATCGGCCGGGACCTACGAGCAGTACTTC
CASSLSAGTYEQYF
>TRBD2|-|15|TRBV5-6|TRBJ2-1
TGTGCCAGCAGCTTGATGACTAGCGGTAGTTATGAGCAGTTCTTC
CASSLMTSGSYEQFF
>TRBD1|few|14|TRBV5-1|TRBJ1-1
TGCGCCAGCAGCTTGGATGGGACAGGAGGTGAAGCTTTCTTT
CASSLDGTGGEAFF
>TRBD1|-|15|TRBV5-6|TRBJ1-2
TGTGCCAGCAGTTTTCCGGGACAGGGGCTGGGTGGCTACACCTTC
CASSFPGQGLGGYTF
>-|-|16|TRBV5-1|TRBJ1-1
TGCGCCAGCAGCTTGGACCGACAGGTTAGGAACACTGAAGCTTTCTTT
CASSLDRQVRNTEAFF
>TRBD1|-|16|TRBV6-5|TRBJ1-3
TGTGCCAGCAGTTACTCACAGGGGGCTTCTGGAAACACCATATATTTT
CASSYSQGASGNTIYF
>-|-|14|TRBV7-2|TRBJ2-7
TGTGCCAGCAGCTTAGATGGTGCAGCTCACGAGCAGTACTTC
CASSLDGAAHEQYF
>-|-|13|TRBV7-9|TRBJ2-7
TGTGCCAGCAGCCTCGACATTGGGGACGAGCAGTACTTC
CASSLDIGDEQYF
>TRBD1|few|17|TRBV11-2|TRBJ1-2
TGTGCCAGCAGCTTAGAATGGACAGGGGACGATCCTTATGGCTACACCTTC
CASSLEWTGDDPYGYTF
>TRBD1|-|20|TRBV27|TRBJ2-6
TGTGCCAGCAGTTTATCCGCCTGGACAGGGCCTAGCTCTGGGGCCAACGTCCTGACTTTC
CASSLSAWTGPSSGANVLTF
>TRBD1|-|15|TRBV15|TRBJ1-5
TGTGCCACCAGCGGGGGGACAGGAAAGGAGAAGCCCCAGCATTTT
CATSGGTGKEKPQHF
>TRBD1|few|14|TRBV29-1|TRBJ1-4
TGCAGCGTTGGGCAAAGGGGACAGGTTGAAAAACTGTTTTTT
CSVGQRGQVEKLFF
>TRBD2|few|15|TRBV7-7|TRBJ2-1
TGTGCCAGCAGCCCAGGGGGGACTAGCGATATTGAGCAGTTCTTC
CASSPGGTSDIEQFF
>-|-|12|TRBV28|TRBJ1-5
TGTGCCAGCAGCCTTGGTAATCAGCCCCAGCATTTT
CASSLGNQPQHF
>-|-|15|TRBV7-8|TRBJ1-4
TGTGCCAGCAGCGTCCTAGGGGTGACTAATGAAAAACTGTTTTTT
CASSVLGVTNEKLFF
>TRBD1|-|15|TRBV5-1|TRBJ2-5
TGCGCCAGCAGCTTGGCAGGGACAGGGGTAGAGACCCAGTACTTC
CASSLAGTGVETQYF
>-|-|12|TRBV5-6|TRBJ2-5
TGTGCCAGCAGCTCGGATAAAGGGGCCCAGTACTTC
CASSSDKGAQYF
>TRBD2|-|16|TRBV15|TRBJ2-5
TGTGCCACCACCAAAGGAGGGACTAGCGGACAAGAGACCCAGTACTTC
CATTKGGTSGQETQYF
>TRBD2|-|13|TRBV9|TRBJ2-7
TGTGCCAGCAGCGAGGGACTAGCGGGGCTCCAGTACTTC
CASSEGLAGLQYF